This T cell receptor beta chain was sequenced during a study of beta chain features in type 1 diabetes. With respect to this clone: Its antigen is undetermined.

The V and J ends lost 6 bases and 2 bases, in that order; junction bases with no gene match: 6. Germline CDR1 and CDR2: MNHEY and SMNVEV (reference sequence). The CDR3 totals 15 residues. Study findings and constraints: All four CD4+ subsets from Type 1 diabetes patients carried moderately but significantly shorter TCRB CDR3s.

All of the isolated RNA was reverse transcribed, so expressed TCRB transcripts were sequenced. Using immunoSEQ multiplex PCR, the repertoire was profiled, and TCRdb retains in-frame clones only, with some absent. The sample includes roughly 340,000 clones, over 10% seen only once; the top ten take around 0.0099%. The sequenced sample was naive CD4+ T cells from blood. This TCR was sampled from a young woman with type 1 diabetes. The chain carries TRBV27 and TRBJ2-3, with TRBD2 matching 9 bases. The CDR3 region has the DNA TGTGCCAGCAGGCCGGGACTAGCCCTCACAGATACGCAGTATTTT. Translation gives CASRPGLALTDTQYF.